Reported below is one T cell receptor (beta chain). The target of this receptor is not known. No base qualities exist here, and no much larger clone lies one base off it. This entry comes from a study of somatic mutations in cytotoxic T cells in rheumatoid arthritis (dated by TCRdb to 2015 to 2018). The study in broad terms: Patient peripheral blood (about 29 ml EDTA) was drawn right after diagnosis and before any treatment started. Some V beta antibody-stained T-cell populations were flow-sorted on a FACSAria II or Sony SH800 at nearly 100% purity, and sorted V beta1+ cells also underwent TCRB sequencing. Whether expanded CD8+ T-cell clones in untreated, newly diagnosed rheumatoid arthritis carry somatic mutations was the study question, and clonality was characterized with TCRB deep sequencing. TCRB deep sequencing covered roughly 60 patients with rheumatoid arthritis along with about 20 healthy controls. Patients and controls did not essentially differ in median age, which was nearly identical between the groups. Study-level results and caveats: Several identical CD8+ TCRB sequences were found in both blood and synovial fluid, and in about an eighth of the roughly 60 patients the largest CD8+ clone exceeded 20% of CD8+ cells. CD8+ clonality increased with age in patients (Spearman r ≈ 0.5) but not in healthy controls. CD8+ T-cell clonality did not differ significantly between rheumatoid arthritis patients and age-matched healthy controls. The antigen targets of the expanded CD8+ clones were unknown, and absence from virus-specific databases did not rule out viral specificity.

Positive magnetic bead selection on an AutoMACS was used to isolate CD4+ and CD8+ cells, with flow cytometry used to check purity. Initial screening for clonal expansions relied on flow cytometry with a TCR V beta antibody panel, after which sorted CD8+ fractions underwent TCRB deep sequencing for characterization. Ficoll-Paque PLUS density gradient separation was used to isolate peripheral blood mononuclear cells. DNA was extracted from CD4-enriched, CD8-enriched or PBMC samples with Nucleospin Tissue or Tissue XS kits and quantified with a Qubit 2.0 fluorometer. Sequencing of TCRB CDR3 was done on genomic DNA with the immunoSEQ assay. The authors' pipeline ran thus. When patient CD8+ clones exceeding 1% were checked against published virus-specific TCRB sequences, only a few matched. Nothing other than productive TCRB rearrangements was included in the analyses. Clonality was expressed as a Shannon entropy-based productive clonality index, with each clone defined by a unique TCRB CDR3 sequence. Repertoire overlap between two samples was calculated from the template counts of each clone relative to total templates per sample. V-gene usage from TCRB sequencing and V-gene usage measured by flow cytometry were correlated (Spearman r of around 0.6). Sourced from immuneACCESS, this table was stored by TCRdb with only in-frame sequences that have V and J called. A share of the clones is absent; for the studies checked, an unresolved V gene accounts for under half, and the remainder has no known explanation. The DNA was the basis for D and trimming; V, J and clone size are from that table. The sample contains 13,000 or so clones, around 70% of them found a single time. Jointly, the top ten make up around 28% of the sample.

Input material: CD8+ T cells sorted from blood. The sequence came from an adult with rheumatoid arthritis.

CDR3 sequence: CASSRGGGFNGQETQYF. The nucleotide sequence is TGTGCCAGCAGTCGAGGGGGGGGGTTTAACGGGCAAGAGACCCAGTACTTC. This chain joins TRBV27 to TRBJ2-5; TRBD2 is possibly the D segment (7 matching bases). The V end loses 5 bases and the J end loses 2 bases, and a stretch of 21 bases separates them. CDR1 MNHEY and CDR2 SMNVEV are derived from the germline V gene (reference sequence). Its CDR3 holds 17 amino acids, cysteine through phenylalanine. CDR3 DNA only is kept here, 51 bases in frame from base 1.